This T cell receptor beta chain was identified during a study of blood T cell repertoires in COVID-19. The overall study: In each case, the material was cDNA or gDNA derived from T cells, B-cell-depleted T cells, or PBMCs.

This CDR3 is 15 amino acids long. The V gene's germline CDR1 is MDHEN and CDR2 SYDVKM. The junction had 9 bases not matched to a gene; V was cut back by 2 bases and J by 7 bases. This clone was detected only a few times. As handled by the study authors: The assay estimated nucleated cells by amplifying reference gene primers. The data were produced by immunoSEQ multiplex PCR, yet TCRdb's version contains in-frame clones alone and is incomplete. V and J calls and clone size are as listed in that table; D and trimming were resolved from the DNA. The sample includes tens of thousands of clones, 60% to 85% of them seen just once.

Specimen: peripheral blood. The receptor was derived from an older man with active or convalescent COVID-19. This sequence joins TRBV28 and TRBJ1-1; TRBD1 agrees at 8 bases. Here the CDR3 reads CASSLGGQGAFEAFF. DNA of the CDR3: TGTGCCAGCAGTTTAGGGGGGCAGGGGGCCTTTGAAGCTTTCTTT. The whole variable domain, filled in from reference TRBV28 and TRBJ1-1, reads DVKVTQSSRYLVKRTGEKVFLECVQDMDHENMFWYRQDPGLGLRLIYFSYDVKMKEKGDIPEGYSVSREKKERFSLILESASTNQTSMYLCASSLGGQGAFEAFFGQGTRLTVV.